Shown below are 24 T cell receptor beta chains from a single sample sequenced in a study of blood T cell repertoires in COVID-19. Using immunoSEQ multiplex PCR, the repertoire was profiled, and TCRdb retains in-frame clones only, with some absent. Counted here are over 200,000 clones, 75% to 90% occurring once; the ten biggest clones make up 7.5% to 10%. Sequencing used PBMCs or T cells enriched from blood (not recorded which). The receptor set was obtained from a man between 40 and 49 years old who had recovered from COVID-19.

The V gene is TRBV18, the J gene TRBJ1-5; 9 bases align to TRBD1. This CDR3 comprises 16 residues. In germline, CDR1 is KGHSH, CDR2 LQKENI. The V gene end was trimmed by 3 bases and the J gene end by 9 bases; junction bases not matched to a gene: 12. The chain's CDR3 is CASSPNWDRAKGPQHF. As DNA, the CDR3 is TGTGCCAGCTCACCCAACTGGGACAGGGCGAAGGGGCCCCAGCATTTT.

The rearrangement uses TRBV6-1 and TRBJ2-5; TRBD2 agrees at 10 bases. The CDR3 sequence is 17 residues long. Germline lookup yields CDR1 MNHNS and CDR2 SASEGT. The V segment lost 3 bases and the J segment 2 bases; nucleotides outside the gene matches: 9. The CDR3 DNA reads as TGTGCCAGCAGTGAGGGAGCTAGCGGGGGCCCACAAGAGACCCAGTACTTC. Its protein product is CASSEGASGGPQETQYF.

This clone was counted a single time. The V call is TRBV19, the J call TRBJ1-2; TRBD1 agrees at 11 bases. Germline CDR1 is LNHDA and CDR2 is SQIVND (reference sequence). The ends lost 7 bases at V and 3 bases at J; junction bases unmatched: 4. CDR3 length equals 14 residues. The CDR3 sequence: CASNTDRGHYGYTF. CDR3 in DNA: TGTGCCAGTAACACGGACAGGGGGCACTATGGCTACACCTTC.

The genes are TRBV2 and TRBJ2-3; 8 bases align to TRBD2. In germline, CDR1 is SNHLY, CDR2 FYNNEI. Trimming removed 7 bases from V and 2 bases from J; junction bases left unmatched: 8. This CDR3 is built from 15 residues. CDR3 in amino acids: CASKVVAGITDTQYF. CDR3 nucleotides: TGTGCCAGCAAAGTAGTAGCGGGGATCACAGATACGCAGTATTTT.

This clone was found a few times. This chain joins TRBV5-6 and TRBJ2-1, with 7 bases that match TRBD2. CDR1 is SGHDT and CDR2 is YYEEEE in the germline V gene. Germline trimming cut 4 bases from V and 5 bases from J; bases unmatched to any gene: 6. The CDR3 extends over 14 amino acids. The DNA of the CDR3 is TGTGCCAGCAGCAAAACCGGGGGGAACAATGAGCAGTTCTTC. Protein product: CASSKTGGNNEQFF.

The rearrangement links TRBV4-1 to TRBJ1-3; no reliable D call. V shed 4 bases and J shed 4 bases, with 11 bases lying between them. The CDR3 spans 14 residues. Germline CDR1 reads MGHRA; CDR2 reads YSYEKL. CDR3 DNA sequence: TGCGCCAGCAGCCCGCGGGCGGACGGAAACACCATATATTTT. Translation gives CASSPRADGNTIYF.

The J gene is TRBJ2-1, the V gene TRBV7-2; TRBD2 might be the D (6 bases). Trimming removed 6 bases at V and 7 bases at J, with 16 bases between. The CDR3 has 14 amino acids. Germline CDR1 reads SGHTA; CDR2 reads FQGNSA. The CDR3 reads CASRRSGRTNEQFF. The CDR3 DNA reads TGTGCCAGCAGAAGGAGCGGGCGCACAAATGAGCAGTTCTTC. The full variable domain, with the rest looked up from reference TRBV7-2 and TRBJ2-1, is GAGVSQSPSNKVTEKGKDVELRCDPISGHTALYWYRQSLGQGLEFLIYFQGNSAPDKSGLPSDRFSAERTGGSVSTLTIQRTQQEDSAVYLCASRRSGRTNEQFFGPGTRLTVL.

J is TRBJ1-2 and V is TRBV16; possibly TRBD1 for D (5 bases). V lost 3 bases to trimming and J lost 2 bases, with 16 bases between them. Germline V gene sequence: CDR1 KGHSY, CDR2 FQNENV. The CDR3 sequence is 16 residues long. Written as DNA, the CDR3 is TGTGCCAGCAGCCATACAGTACGGGGGGGAAACTATGGCTACACCTTC. It encodes CASSHTVRGGNYGYTF.

This chain joins TRBV19 and TRBJ1-5, with 8 bases aligning to TRBD1. Trimming took 3 bases from V and 5 from J; bases not matched to a gene: 3. This CDR3 has 14 amino acids. The germline V gene has CDR1 LNHDA and CDR2 SQIVND (reference sequence). DNA for the CDR3: TGTGCCAGTAGTATGTCCAGGGGGCATCAGCCCCAGCATTTT. Translation: CASSMSRGHQPQHF.

V usage is TRBV11-2 and J usage is TRBJ2-7, with TRBD2 as a possible D gene (5 bases). CDR3 length: 13 amino acids. V was pared by 5 bases and J by 3 bases, with 11 bases between. The germline V gene has CDR1 SGHAT and CDR2 FQNNGV. The CDR3 DNA sequence: TGTGCCAGCAGCCGCGGAGGTTTCTACGAGCAGTACTTC. Residues: CASSRGGFYEQYF.

CDR3: CASSLGISGYYGYTF. The CDR3 coding sequence is TGTGCCAGCAGTTTAGGGATATCGGGGTACTATGGCTACACCTTC. The rearrangement joins TRBV27 to TRBJ1-2; D uncertain. Germline loops: CDR1 MNHEY, CDR2 SMNVEV (reference sequence). This CDR3 has 15 residues. With 2 bases removed from V and 3 bases from J, the gap between germline ends came to 13 bases.

This clone was recorded a few times. V gene TRBV7-3 combines with J gene TRBJ2-1, with a possible D match to TRBD1 (5 bases). Looked up from germline, CDR1 is SGHTA and CDR2 is FQGTGA. The V gene lost 2 bases and the J gene lost 0 bases, with 11 bases spanning the gap. The CDR3 spans 16 residues. The CDR3 loop is CASSLDGQGSYNEQFF. In DNA form, the CDR3 reads TGTGCCAGCAGCTTAGACGGCCAGGGCTCCTACAATGAGCAGTTCTTC.

The V call is TRBV3-1 (or the pseudogene TRBV3-2), the J call TRBJ2-1; tentatively, D is TRBD2 (6 bases). Deletions cut 1 base from V and 6 bases from J, with 16 bases between. The CDR3 totals 16 residues. Looked up from germline, CDR1 is LGHDT and CDR2 is YNNKEL (reference sequence). Here the CDR3 reads CASSQGGGTSTNEQFF. In DNA form, the CDR3 reads TGTGCCAGCAGCCAAGGAGGCGGGACCTCAACCAATGAGCAGTTCTTC.

The chain carries TRBV27 and TRBJ1-6; TRBD1 aligns across 11 bases. V lost 6 bases and J lost 9; bases outside the gene matches: 10. Germline V gene sequence: CDR1 MNHEY, CDR2 SMNVEV (reference sequence). The CDR3 length is 16 residues. In nucleotides, the CDR3 is TGTGCCAGCAGACATAAACCGGGACAGGGGGTTTCACCCCTCCACTTT. Its protein product is CASRHKPGQGVSPLHF.

This sequence joins TRBV7-8 and TRBJ1-1; the D gene is possibly TRBD1 (6 bases). This CDR3 has 17 residues. V shed 5 bases and J shed 0 bases, with 19 bases lying between them. Looked up from germline, CDR1 is SGHVS and CDR2 is FQNEAQ. CDR3 sequence reads: CASSPTPPDSLNTEAFF. CDR3 bases: TGTGCCAGCAGCCCTACTCCCCCGGACAGTTTGAACACTGAAGCTTTCTTT.

V is TRBV6-5 and J is TRBJ1-1, with 9 bases identical to TRBD1. The CDR3 extends over 14 amino acids. V dropped 0 bases and J dropped 7; count of bases not matched to a gene: 3. Germline CDR1 reads MNHEY; CDR2 reads SVGAGI. DNA for the CDR3: TGTGCCAGCAGTTACTCAACAGGGGGCAGTGAAGCTTTCTTT. Encoded protein: CASSYSTGGSEAFF.

J is TRBJ2-5 and V is TRBV4-1; perhaps TRBD2 as D (6 bases). V gave up 4 bases and J gave up 4 bases, with 22 bases separating them. The germline CDR1 and CDR2 sequences are MGHRA and YSYEKL. The CDR3 totals 17 residues. The CDR3 sequence is CASSLSGGGSGRETQYF. CDR3 DNA sequence: TGCGCCAGCAGCCTCTCCGGTGGGGGGAGTGGGAGAGAGACCCAGTACTTC.

This chain connects TRBV19 to TRBJ2-7; the match to TRBD1 covers 8 bases. The length of the CDR3 is 12 residues. After removal of 10 bases from V and 7 bases from J, the junction contained 9 bases not matched to a gene. Germline CDR1 reads LNHDA; CDR2 reads SQIVND (reference sequence). Here the CDR3 DNA reads TGTGCCACGACGGACAGGGCTTGGGAGCAGTACTTC. Amino acid sequence: CATTDRAWEQYF.

The J gene is TRBJ2-3, the V gene TRBV5-1; D unclear. Trimming pared 3 bases from V and 0 bases from J, leaving 14 bases between. The CDR3 totals 16 residues. Germline CDR1 and CDR2: SGHRS and YFSETQ. The CDR3 nucleotides read TGCGCCAGCAGCTCCTTTGGCGGTGCTAGCACAGATACGCAGTATTTT. Its protein product is CASSSFGGASTDTQYF.

The V and J genes are TRBV27 and TRBJ2-3, with a tentative D call TRBD1 (6 bases). V was pared by 6 bases and J by 5 bases, with 15 bases between. Germline V gene sequence: CDR1 MNHEY, CDR2 SMNVEV (reference sequence). This CDR3 spans 14 amino acids. The chain's CDR3 is CASSPRTERDTQYF. The CDR3 DNA sequence: TGTGCCAGCAGCCCCCGGACAGAAAGAGATACGCAGTATTTT.

The genes are TRBV30 and TRBJ2-1, with a weak D call TRBD2 (7 bases). V was shortened by 2 bases and J by 5 bases, with 16 bases between the two germline ends. The CDR3 is 15 amino acids. CDR1 and CDR2 from the germline V gene are GTSNPN and SVGIG (reference sequence). CDR3 nucleotides: TGTGCCTGGAGTCCTCCAGGGGCGGGGGACAATGAGCAGTTCTTC. It is translated as CAWSPPGAGDNEQFF. Using reference TRBV30 and TRBJ2-1 for the parts outside the CDR3, the full variable domain is SQTIHQWPATLVQPVGSPLSLECTVEGTSNPNLYWYRQAAGRGLQLLFYSVGIGQISSEVPQNLSASRPQDRQFILSSKKLLLSDSGFYLCAWSPPGAGDNEQFFGPGTRLTVL.

This chain connects TRBV2 to TRBJ2-1; D remains ambiguous. CDR1 is SNHLY and CDR2 is FYNNEI in the germline V gene. The V end was cut by 5 bases, the J end by 4 bases, with 15 bases between. This CDR3 has 15 residues. The CDR3 region has the DNA TGTGCCAGCAGTCCTGACCAAGGAGCTTACAATGAGCAGTTCTTC. Its translation is CASSPDQGAYNEQFF. The full variable domain, rest sourced from reference TRBV2 and TRBJ2-1, is EPEVTQTPSHQVTQMGQEVILRCVPISNHLYFYWYRQILGQKVEFLVSFYNNEISEKSEIFDDQFSVERPDGSNFTLKIRSTKLEDSAMYFCASSPDQGAYNEQFFGPGTRLTVL.

CDR3 in DNA: TGTGCCAGCAGTTCCTCACAGGGTGGGGGTAATCAGCCCCAGCATTTT. Protein product: CASSSSQGGGNQPQHF. This chain connects TRBV27 to TRBJ1-5; TRBD1 is a possible D gene (6 bases). Looked up from germline, CDR1 is MNHEY and CDR2 is SMNVEV (reference sequence). V lost 4 bases, J lost 4 bases, and 17 bases lay in between. This CDR3 contains 16 residues.

This clone was seen a few times. The chain links TRBV12-5 to TRBJ2-2, with unresolved D. Germline V lookup: CDR1 LGHNT, CDR2 FRNRAP. The V end lost 2 bases, the J end lost 4 bases, and 8 bases lay between the germline ends. The CDR3 is 14 amino acids. The CDR3 loop is CASGLPPSTGELFF. For the CDR3, the DNA is TGTGCTAGTGGTTTGCCTCCCTCCACCGGGGAGCTGTTTTTT.